These 13 T cell receptor beta chains originate from one sample sequenced in a study of beta chain features in type 1 diabetes. Findings and caveats of the study: In every one of the four CD4+ subsets, TCRB CDR3s were moderately but significantly shorter in Type 1 diabetes patients.

No cognate antigen is known for these TCRs. Expressed TCRB transcripts were sequenced because the entire RNA isolate underwent reverse transcription. Data came from immunoSEQ multiplex PCR; TCRdb stores just in-frame clones and leaves some out. In the table there are a few hundred thousand clones, about 15% of which are singletons. The material sequenced was naive CD4+ T cells from blood. The receptors here all came from a man between 18 and 35 years old with type 1 diabetes.

The chain couples TRBV25-1 to TRBJ1-1; a weak D match, TRBD1 (6 bases). This CDR3 spans 14 amino acids. Germline V gives CDR1 MGHDK, CDR2 SYGVNS. V was cut by 2 bases and J by 4 bases, with 11 bases left in between. CDR3 in amino acids: CASSEDQGITEAFF. CDR3 in DNA: TGTGCCAGCAGTGAAGACCAGGGGATCACTGAAGCTTTCTTT.

This clone was seen more than once but under ten times. The V call is TRBV30, the J call TRBJ1-5, with TRBD1 matching over 7 bases. CDR3 length: 12 amino acids. Germline CDR1 reads GTSNPN; CDR2 reads SVGIG (reference sequence). The trim removed 8 bases at V and 4 bases at J, leaving 5 bases unmatched. CDR3 region: CATSGGNQPQHF. In nucleotides, the CDR3 is TGTGCCACCTCAGGGGGAAATCAGCCCCAGCATTTT.

This clone was seen more than once but under ten times. This sequence joins TRBV18 and TRBJ2-7, with 7 positions matching TRBD2. V dropped 6 bases and J dropped 0; count of bases not matched to a gene: 8. The germline gives CDR1 KGHSH, CDR2 LQKENI. This CDR3 comprises 15 residues. CDR3 bases: TGTGCCAGCTCCGAGCGGGGCTTCTCCTCCTACGAGCAGTACTTC. It encodes CASSERGFSSYEQYF.

This chain joins TRBV11-3 and TRBJ1-1; D remains unclear. The V gene's germline CDR1 is SGHNT and CDR2 YENEEA. V was pared by 1 base and J by 4 bases, with 7 bases between. This CDR3 contains 13 residues. The CDR3 region is CASSLVPGTEAFF. The CDR3 DNA reads TGTGCCAGCAGCTTAGTGCCGGGCACTGAAGCTTTCTTT.

V usage is TRBV7-9 and J usage is TRBJ2-5, with 13 bases matching TRBD2. With the DNA end fitting TRBJ2-7 better, the J assignment may be wrong. The CDR3 is 15 residues long. Germline V gene lookup returns CDR1 SEHNR and CDR2 FQNEAQ (reference sequence). The CDR3 nucleotides read TGTGCCAGCAGCACTCGGACTAGCGGGAGCTACGAGCAGTACTTC. It yields the protein CASSTRTSGSYEQYF.

This clone was seen more than once but under ten times. The chain has TRBV6-6 and TRBJ2-7; D is perhaps TRBD1 (5 bases). V lost 8 bases to trimming and J lost 2 bases, with 10 bases between them. This CDR3 region has 12 residues. Germline values: CDR1 MNHNY, CDR2 SVGAGI (reference sequence). In nucleotides, the CDR3 is TGTGCCAGCTCCCCACAGGCCTACGAGCAGTACTTC. Its protein is CASSPQAYEQYF.

This clone was seen a few times. The chain is built from TRBV6-5 and TRBJ2-1; possible D gene TRBD2, 6 bases. With 2 bases removed from V and 7 bases from J, the gap between germline ends came to 12 bases. This CDR3 is 14 amino acids long. From germline, CDR1 is MNHEY and CDR2 SVGAGI. In DNA form, the CDR3 reads TGTGCCAGCAGTTACACGGGAGTTGGGAATGAGCAGTTCTTC. It yields the protein CASSYTGVGNEQFF.

The V call is TRBV9, the J call TRBJ1-1, with 7 bases matching TRBD1. Germline CDR1 SGDLS, CDR2 YYNGEE. This CDR3 region has 14 residues. Trimming cost V 3 bases and J 4 bases; bases outside gene matches: 6. The CDR3 here is CASSARGSSTEAFF. CDR3 in DNA: TGTGCCAGCAGCGCCAGGGGGTCAAGCACTGAAGCTTTCTTT. The variable domain in full, with the rest retrieved from reference TRBV9 and TRBJ1-1, is DSGVTQTPKHLITATGQRVTLRCSPRSGDLSVYWYQQSLDQGLQFLIQYYNGEERAKGNILERFSAQQFPDLHSELNLSSLELGDSALYFCASSARGSSTEAFFGQGTRLTVV.

The chain has TRBV6-5 and TRBJ2-1; D possibly corresponds to TRBD1 (7 bases). V was pared by 5 bases and J by 15 bases, with 17 bases between. Germline-derived CDR1 and CDR2 are MNHEY and SVGAGI. CDR3 length: 12 residues. CDR3: CASSNRQGGPFF. The CDR3 coding sequence is TGTGCCAGCAGTAACCGACAGGGAGGACCGTTCTTC.

This clone was seen more than once but under ten times. This CDR3 reads CASSFRLAGTGELFF. Here the CDR3 DNA reads TGTGCCAGCAGCTTCCGGCTAGCGGGGACCGGGGAGCTGTTTTTT. The rearrangement links TRBV7-2 to TRBJ2-2, with 9 bases matching TRBD2. CDR3 length equals 15 residues. J gave up 5 bases and V 3 bases, and 4 bases lay outside the gene matches. Per the germline V gene, CDR1 is SGHTA and CDR2 is FQGNSA. Complete variable domain (other parts from reference TRBV7-2 and TRBJ2-2): GAGVSQSPSNKVTEKGKDVELRCDPISGHTALYWYRQSLGQGLEFLIYFQGNSAPDKSGLPSDRFSAERTGGSVSTLTIQRTQQEDSAVYLCASSFRLAGTGELFFGEGSRLTVL.

V gene TRBV18 combines with J gene TRBJ2-3, with 9 bases lining up with TRBD2. Losses at the gene ends were 0 bases for V and 2 bases for J; bases not matched to a gene: 3. The CDR3 contains 16 residues. Germline loops: CDR1 KGHSH, CDR2 LQKENI. The CDR3 spells CASSPPGLAVTDTQYF. The CDR3 coding sequence is TGTGCCAGCTCACCACCGGGACTAGCAGTCACAGATACGCAGTATTTT.

This chain joins TRBV29-1 and TRBJ2-7; D might be TRBD2 (6 bases). This CDR3 contains 12 residues. In germline, CDR1 is SQVTM, CDR2 ANQGSEA. Trimming removed 5 bases from V and 7 bases from J, with 15 bases in between. CDR3 bases: TGCAGCGTTACCCTTTACGGGGGTGAGCAGTACTTC. Its translation: CSVTLYGGEQYF.

This clone was picked up a small number of times. The V and J genes are TRBV7-9 and TRBJ1-2, with 10 positions matching TRBD1. Trimming took 2 bases from V and 8 from J; bases not matched to a gene: 14. Germline CDR1 and CDR2: SEHNR and FQNEAQ (reference sequence). The CDR3 is 17 residues long. The CDR3 region is CASSLPRHRDRGEGYTF. Written as DNA, the CDR3 is TGTGCCAGCAGCTTACCCAGACACCGGGACAGGGGAGAAGGCTACACCTTC. Filled out from reference TRBV7-9 and TRBJ1-2, the complete variable domain reads DTGVSQNPRHKITKRGQNVTFRCDPISEHNRLYWYRQTLGQGPEFLTYFQNEAQLEKSRLLSDRFSAERPKGSFSTLEIQRTEQGDSAMYLCASSLPRHRDRGEGYTFGSGTRLTVV.